The entry below gives a single T cell receptor (beta chain) sequence along with its context. The antigen remains unidentified. CDR3 length: 18 amino acids. Germline V gene data show CDR1 as SGHAT and CDR2 as FQDESV (reference sequence). The sample is drawn from a study of T cells expressing NK-cell markers. Whole-study findings and limits: Five to seven of the donors carried dominant NKG2C+ clonotypes that took up roughly 1.0-8% of their CD8+ T cells.

What made the TCR beta cDNA was 5'RACE template switching with UMIs. With the 5' RACE reads reprocessed, TCRdb shows one record per CDR3 protein and no DNA. The sample table includes roughly 150,000 distinct CDR3 sequences. The gene calls are TRBV11-1 and TRBJ2-4; TCRdb's D call of TRBD1 is untestable without DNA. This clonotype originated in a man between 18 and 69 years old in good health. The source material was blood T cells: a sorted CD56 or NKG2C T cell subset, CD4+ or CD8+ T cells, or bulk PBMC T cells (not recorded which). The CDR3 sequence: CASSARPGREVAKNIQYF.